These 18 T cell receptor beta chains were sequenced from one sample in a study of TIL therapy for anti-PD-1-resistant metastatic lung cancer. Time point given: pre-treatment sample, taken before nivolumab and TIL therapy. Sequencing used immunoSEQ v3. The protocol was immunoSEQ multiplex PCR, while the TCRdb copy is restricted to in-frame clones and leaves out a portion. This table has about 50,000 clones, 65% to 90% appearing once. The source was blood, collected at baseline. These receptors were collected from a person aged 25 to 79 with non-small cell lung cancer.

The chain recombines TRBV9 with TRBJ1-4, with 7 bases that match TRBD1. Looked up from germline, CDR1 is SGDLS and CDR2 is YYNGEE. The CDR3 totals 16 residues. J lost 1 base, V lost 0 bases, and 3 bases had no gene match. CDR3 bases: TGTGCCAGCAGCGTAGGATACAGGGGAACTAATGAAAAACTGTTTTTT. Translating gives CASSVGYRGTNEKLFF. The full variable domain, completed using reference TRBV9 and TRBJ1-4, is DSGVTQTPKHLITATGQRVTLRCSPRSGDLSVYWYQQSLDQGLQFLIQYYNGEERAKGNILERFSAQQFPDLHSELNLSSLELGDSALYFCASSVGYRGTNEKLFFGSGTQLSVL.

The chain combines TRBV9 with TRBJ2-3; D call uncertain. The V gene's germline CDR1 is SGDLS and CDR2 YYNGEE. V was clipped by 4 bases and J by 6 bases, with 12 bases between them. The CDR3 is 13 residues long. DNA of the CDR3: TGTGCCAGCAGCCCCCCGGAGCTTGATACGCAGTATTTT. Protein sequence: CASSPPELDTQYF. The whole variable domain, filled in from reference TRBV9 and TRBJ2-3, reads DSGVTQTPKHLITATGQRVTLRCSPRSGDLSVYWYQQSLDQGLQFLIQYYNGEERAKGNILERFSAQQFPDLHSELNLSSLELGDSALYFCASSPPELDTQYFGPGTRLTVL.

The chain uses TRBV10-3 and TRBJ2-2, with 7 bases lining up with TRBD2. Germline V gives CDR1 ENHRY, CDR2 SYGVKD. There are 15 residues in the CDR3. With V trimmed by 4 bases and J by 6 bases, 8 bases remained unmatched. The CDR3 nucleotides are TGTGCCATCAGTGGACCGGGCGGGGGAGCCGGGGAGCTGTTTTTT. Residues: CAISGPGGGAGELFF.

The gene calls are TRBV27 and TRBJ2-1; D possibly corresponds to TRBD2 (7 bases). This CDR3 is built from 16 residues. V was shortened by 5 bases and J by 3 bases, with 17 bases between the two germline ends. CDR1 is MNHEY and CDR2 is SMNVEV in the germline V gene (reference sequence). This chain's CDR3 is CASSHPRGAIYNEQFF. CDR3 sequence (DNA): TGTGCCAGCAGTCACCCTCGGGGGGCAATCTACAATGAGCAGTTCTTC.

CDR3 bases: TGTGCCAGCAGTTGGGGGCCGGGAGAGCAGTTCTTC. It codes for CASSWGPGEQFF. The chain links TRBV27 to TRBJ2-1, with a weak D call TRBD1 (6 bases). V was trimmed by 4 bases and J by 10 bases, leaving 11 bases between them. The germline CDR1 and CDR2 sequences are MNHEY and SMNVEV (reference sequence). The length of the CDR3 is 12 residues.

The CDR3 nucleotides are TGTGCCAGCAGCTACCCCACAGGGGGCGGGATCGGGGAGCTGTTTTTT. Its translation is CASSYPTGGGIGELFF. This chain joins TRBV11-2 and TRBJ2-2, with 9 bases aligning to TRBD1. The CDR3 spans 16 residues. The germline gives CDR1 SGHAT, CDR2 FQNNGV. The V gene end was trimmed by 4 bases and the J gene end by 7 bases; junction bases not matched to a gene: 10.

The J gene is TRBJ1-6, the V gene TRBV28, with TRBD1 matching over 7 bases. The V gene's germline CDR1 is MDHEN and CDR2 SYDVKM. The ends lost 0 bases at V and 0 bases at J; junction bases unmatched: 11. This CDR3 spans 20 amino acids. The CDR3 sequence is CASSLWMGTGASSYNSPLHF. The CDR3 coding sequence is TGTGCCAGCAGTTTATGGATGGGAACAGGGGCAAGCTCCTATAATTCACCCCTCCACTTT.

The chain couples TRBV5-1 to TRBJ2-2; TRBD1 aligns across 9 bases. Germline values: CDR1 SGHRS, CDR2 YFSETQ. The junction had 8 bases not matched to a gene; V was cut back by 0 bases and J by 5 bases. CDR3 length equals 17 residues. Here the CDR3 DNA reads TGCGCCAGCAGCTTGGCCGCGGGGACAGGGTGGACCGGGGAGCTGTTTTTT. Protein sequence: CASSLAAGTGWTGELFF. Based on the CDR3 plus reference TRBV5-1 and TRBJ2-2, the full variable domain is KAGVTQTPRYLIKTRGQQVTLSCSPISGHRSVSWYQQTPGQGLQFLFEYFSETQRNKGNFPGRFSGRQFSNSRSEMNVSTLELGDSALYLCASSLAAGTGWTGELFFGEGSRLTVL.

The chain links TRBV5-1 to TRBJ1-1; D gene ambiguous. CDR3 length: 15 amino acids. Between the trimmed V and J ends, which lost 2 bases and 5 bases, there was a span of 16 bases. The germline V gene has CDR1 SGHRS and CDR2 YFSETQ. CDR3 bases: TGCGCCAGCAGCTTCCCTCAAGAGGGCAGTACTGAAGCTTTCTTT. It codes for CASSFPQEGSTEAFF.

The rearrangement links TRBV7-9 to TRBJ2-1; D may be TRBD2 (5 bases). Trimming cost V 2 bases and J 5 bases, with 10 bases left between them. The CDR3 runs to 14 residues. Germline lookup yields CDR1 SEHNR and CDR2 FQNEAQ (reference sequence). For the CDR3, the DNA is TGTGCCAGCAGCTTAAACCCTAGCCACAATGAGCAGTTCTTC. Translating it yields CASSLNPSHNEQFF.

The chain is built from TRBV15 and TRBJ1-4; tentatively, D is TRBD1 (6 bases). V dropped 4 bases and J dropped 8 bases, with 8 bases sitting between them. Germline V gives CDR1 LNHNV, CDR2 YYDKDF (reference sequence). The CDR3 runs 12 residues. The CDR3 bases are TGTGCCACCAGCACGGGGGGCGAAAAACTGTTTTTT. Protein sequence: CATSTGGEKLFF. The variable domain in full, completed from reference TRBV15 and TRBJ1-4, reads DAMVIQNPRYQVTQFGKPVTLSCSQTLNHNVMYWYQQKSSQAPKLLFHYYDKDFNNEADTPDNFQSRRPNTSFCFLDIRSPGLGDTAMYLCATSTGGEKLFFGSGTQLSVL.

The chain uses TRBV28 and TRBJ1-4; D unresolved. The CDR3 has 10 amino acids. V was trimmed by 5 bases and J by 7 bases, leaving 2 bases between them. Germline values: CDR1 MDHEN, CDR2 SYDVKM. The CDR3, as DNA: TGTGCCAGCAGTATTGAAAAACTGTTTTTT. Protein sequence: CASSIEKLFF.

The gene calls are TRBV5-1 and TRBJ2-7; 13 bases are shared with TRBD2. The V and J ends lost 1 base and 7 bases, in that order; junction bases with no gene match: 8. In germline, CDR1 is SGHRS, CDR2 YFSETQ. The CDR3 spans 16 residues. The CDR3 DNA follows: TGCGCCAGCAGCTTGTGGACTAGCGGGAGTGTGAGGGAGCAGTACTTC. Translation: CASSLWTSGSVREQYF.

V usage is TRBV28 and J usage is TRBJ1-4; the match to TRBD1 covers 8 bases. Germline-derived CDR1 and CDR2 are MDHEN and SYDVKM. The CDR3 length is 15 residues. Unmatched junction bases numbered 11, after V lost 6 bases and J lost 8 bases. CDR3 DNA: TGTGCCAGCAGAGAGGACAGGGCATTTGGGGAAAAACTGTTTTTT. Translated, it gives CASREDRAFGEKLFF.

The chain uses TRBV18 and TRBJ2-5; D uncertain. Germline loops: CDR1 KGHSH, CDR2 LQKENI. CDR3 size: 18 residues. The V end was cut by 3 bases, the J end by 4 bases, with 24 bases between. In DNA form, the CDR3 reads TGTGCCAGCTCACCTTCCGCTCTTTCTGGGTCGGGTGGAGAGACCCAGTACTTC. It encodes CASSPSALSGSGGETQYF.

The chain employs TRBV5-1 and TRBJ2-2; D call uncertain. The CDR3 spans 16 residues. The germline V gene encodes CDR1 SGHRS and CDR2 YFSETQ. Trimming took off 0 bases at V and 2 bases at J, with 11 bases between the two ends. CDR3 bases: TGCGCCAGCAGCTTGGCAGTAGCTATTAACACCGGGGAGCTGTTTTTT. It translates to CASSLAVAINTGELFF.

The chain joins TRBV2 to TRBJ1-1; possibly TRBD1 for D (6 bases). Per the germline V gene, CDR1 is SNHLY and CDR2 is FYNNEI. This CDR3 has 14 amino acids. Deletions cut 4 bases from V and 2 bases from J, with 11 bases between. The CDR3 DNA reads TGTGCCAGCAGTGGGAACAGGGAAAACACTGAAGCTTTCTTT. Its protein is CASSGNRENTEAFF.

This rearrangement joins TRBV6-5 to TRBJ1-2; possibly TRBD1 for D (5 bases). V lost 6 bases, J lost 8 bases, and 22 bases lay in between. From germline, CDR1 is MNHEY and CDR2 SVGAGI. This CDR3 contains 15 residues. CDR3 sequence reads: CASRDGGGELGGYTF. CDR3 bases: TGTGCCAGCAGAGACGGGGGAGGGGAGTTGGGCGGCTACACCTTC.